These 21 T cell receptor beta chains were all obtained from the same sample, sequenced in a study of T cells after yellow fever vaccination. TCRdb analysed the 5' RACE reads with MiXCR anew, one entry per CDR3 protein. The sample includes a few hundred thousand distinct CDR3 sequences, about 10% seen only once; the top ten take around 3.4%. Sequences were derived from CD4+ T cells sorted from PBMCs, sampled 5 days after the yellow fever booster vaccination. The receptors derive from a man aged 18-30 years who received the YFV17D yellow fever vaccine.

This clonotype was observed many times. For the CDR3, the DNA is TGCGCCAGCAGCCAAGATCAGAGGGTGGAGACCCAGTACTTC. Translated: CASSQDQRVETQYF. V usage is TRBV4-1 and J usage is TRBJ2-5; possibly TRBD2 for D (5 bases). The germline gives CDR1 MGHRA, CDR2 YSYEKL. The CDR3 totals 14 residues. V shed 0 bases and J shed 5 bases, with 10 bases lying between them.

The V gene is TRBV20-1, the J gene TRBJ1-2; TRBD1 is a possible D gene (6 bases). Trimming stripped 7 bases from V and 4 bases from J, with 13 bases between. This CDR3 is built from 12 residues. The V gene's germline CDR1 is DFQATT and CDR2 SNEGSKA (reference sequence). The CDR3 bases are TGCAGTGTGGGGGCGCGGGGCTATGGCTACACCTTC. It translates to CSVGARGYGYTF.

This clonotype was counted only a few times. This chain joins TRBV7-2 and TRBJ2-2, with D possibly TRBD1 on 5 matching bases. CDR1 and CDR2 from the germline V gene are SGHTA and FQGNSA. The CDR3 loop spans 13 amino acids. Deletions cut 5 bases from V and 7 bases from J, with 11 bases between. The CDR3 nucleotides are TGTGCCAGCAGCCAAGGAAGGGGCGGGGAGCTGTTTTTT. It specifies CASSQGRGGELFF.

V gene TRBV18 combines with J gene TRBJ2-6; a weak D match, TRBD1 (6 bases). This CDR3 is built from 13 residues. V was shortened by 5 bases and J by 7 bases, with 9 bases between the two germline ends. The germline gives CDR1 KGHSH, CDR2 LQKENI. CDR3 sequence: CASSSDSANVLTF. The CDR3 nucleotides are TGTGCCAGCTCATCGGACAGTGCCAACGTCCTGACTTTC.

The genes are TRBV19 and TRBJ1-4; 8 bases map to TRBD1. CDR1 is LNHDA, CDR2 SQIVND, per germline (reference sequence). Unmatched junction bases numbered 2, after V lost 5 bases and J lost 6 bases. The CDR3 has 13 residues. CDR3 coding DNA: TGTGCCAGTAGTGGACAGGGAGATGAAAAACTGTTTTTT. Protein sequence: CASSGQGDEKLFF.

This clonotype has just a few counts. The rearrangement joins TRBV12-3 or TRBV12-4 to TRBJ2-7, with D possibly being TRBD1 (5 bases). Trimming took 2 bases from V and 5 from J, leaving 13 bases between them. This CDR3 is built from 14 residues. The CDR3 spells CASSLIARANEQYF. CDR3 in DNA: TGTGCCAGCAGTTTAATTGCCAGGGCAAACGAGCAGTACTTC.

This clonotype has ten or more counts. The V and J genes are TRBV5-8 and TRBJ2-3, with TRBD2 as a possible D gene (6 bases). V was clipped by 3 bases and J by 4 bases, with 18 bases between them. Germline loops: CDR1 SGHTS, CDR2 YDEGEE. There are 16 residues in the CDR3. Here the CDR3 DNA reads TGTGCCAGCAGCTCTGGGAGTACTAGCACCGCAGATACGCAGTATTTT. This codes for CASSSGSTSTADTQYF.

CDR3 sequence (DNA): TGCGCCAGCAGCTTCGTTTTTAGGGTTGGGAATGAGCAGTTCTTC. Encoded protein: CASSFVFRVGNEQFF. The rearrangement links TRBV5-1 to TRBJ2-1; D uncertain. This CDR3 comprises 15 residues. The germline V and J ends were trimmed by 2 bases and 7 bases, with 16 bases remaining between them. Germline-derived CDR1 and CDR2 are SGHRS and YFSETQ. Full variable domain (remainder filled in from reference TRBV5-1 and TRBJ2-1): KAGVTQTPRYLIKTRGQQVTLSCSPISGHRSVSWYQQTPGQGLQFLFEYFSETQRNKGNFPGRFSGRQFSNSRSEMNVSTLELGDSALYLCASSFVFRVGNEQFFGPGTRLTVL.

This clonotype was seen only a few times. DNA of the CDR3: TGCAGTGCTATAAACTACAATGAGCAGTTCTTC. Translated: CSAINYNEQFF. The chain couples TRBV20-1 to TRBJ2-1; D gene uncertain. This CDR3 is built from 11 residues. V was shortened by 4 bases and J by 3 bases, with 4 bases between the two germline ends. Germline CDR1 reads DFQATT; CDR2 reads SNEGSKA (reference sequence).

Many counts were recorded for this clonotype. The V call is TRBV20-1, the J call TRBJ2-3; the D gene is possibly TRBD2 (5 bases). V dropped 3 bases and J dropped 9 bases, with 19 bases sitting between them. The CDR3 has 14 residues. The germline V gene encodes CDR1 DFQATT and CDR2 SNEGSKA (reference sequence). The CDR3 region is CSASDVNLAATQYF. CDR3 coding DNA: TGCAGTGCTAGTGATGTCAATCTAGCTGCCACGCAGTATTTT.

This clonotype was recorded at least ten times. The gene calls are TRBV7-8 and TRBJ2-3, with 7 bases matching TRBD2. The germline V gene has CDR1 SGHVS and CDR2 FQNEAQ. The V gene end was trimmed by 10 bases and the J gene end by 0 bases; junction bases not matched to a gene: 7. The CDR3 has 14 amino acids. CDR3: CATTMRGSTDTQYF. The CDR3 DNA sequence: TGTGCCACCACGATGCGGGGGAGCACAGATACGCAGTATTTT.

This clonotype was detected a few times. This chain connects TRBV7-2 to TRBJ2-3; D not certain. The V and J ends lost 2 bases and 5 bases respectively, with 11 bases between them. CDR1 and CDR2 from the germline V gene are SGHTA and FQGNSA. CDR3 length equals 14 residues. The chain's CDR3 is CASSLLDPGDTQYF. DNA of the CDR3: TGTGCCAGCAGCTTACTCGACCCGGGAGATACGCAGTATTTT. Complete variable domain (other parts from reference TRBV7-2 and TRBJ2-3): GAGVSQSPSNKVTEKGKDVELRCDPISGHTALYWYRQSLGQGLEFLIYFQGNSAPDKSGLPSDRFSAERTGGSVSTLTIQRTQQEDSAVYLCASSLLDPGDTQYFGPGTRLTVL.

This clonotype was detected a few times. This chain joins TRBV29-1 and TRBJ2-3, with D uncertain. Germline V gives CDR1 SQVTM, CDR2 ANQGSEA. CDR3 length equals 13 residues. V was cut by 4 bases and J by 2 bases, with 10 bases left in between. The CDR3 sequence is CSVVLGYTDTQYF. The CDR3 DNA sequence: TGCAGCGTTGTATTGGGGTACACAGATACGCAGTATTTT.

This chain connects TRBV7-2 to TRBJ1-3; D unclear. Germline CDR1 and CDR2: SGHTA and FQGNSA. The CDR3 is made up of 16 amino acids. V was shortened by 5 bases and J by 4 bases, with 18 bases between the two germline ends. The CDR3 DNA sequence: TGTGCCAGCAGCCTAACCTCCGCAGGCTCAGGAAACACCATATATTTT. It encodes CASSLTSAGSGNTIYF.

This clonotype was seen more than once but under ten times. The J gene is TRBJ1-6, the V gene TRBV12-3 or TRBV12-4, with D tentatively TRBD1 (5 bases). With 6 bases removed from V and 0 bases from J, the gap between germline ends came to 9 bases. This CDR3 has 15 residues. The CDR3 spells CASRPGGSYNSPLHF. CDR3 coding DNA: TGTGCCAGCAGGCCCGGGGGCTCCTATAATTCACCCCTCCACTTT.

This clonotype was seen a few times. In nucleotides, the CDR3 is TGCAGCGTTGGCTGGGACCTCTACAATGAGCAGTTCTTC. Protein sequence: CSVGWDLYNEQFF. V gene TRBV29-1 combines with J gene TRBJ2-1; D possibly matches TRBD1 or TRBD2 (5 bases each). Trimming left V 4 bases short and J 3 bases short, with 10 bases between. The CDR3 is 13 amino acids. Germline values: CDR1 SQVTM, CDR2 ANQGSEA.

The table lists this clonotype with a few counts. The V gene is TRBV28, the J gene TRBJ2-7; TRBD1 is a possible D gene (6 bases). V lost 2 bases and J 2 bases, leaving 16 bases between the germline ends. The V gene's germline CDR1 is MDHEN and CDR2 SYDVKM. This CDR3 region has 16 residues. The CDR3 coding sequence is TGTGCCAGCAGTTTAAGGTCTTGGAAGGGGGCCTACGAGCAGTACTTC. It specifies CASSLRSWKGAYEQYF. Full variable domain (remainder filled in from reference TRBV28 and TRBJ2-7): DVKVTQSSRYLVKRTGEKVFLECVQDMDHENMFWYRQDPGLGLRLIYFSYDVKMKEKGDIPEGYSVSREKKERFSLILESASTNQTSMYLCASSLRSWKGAYEQYFGPGTRLTVT.

This clonotype was recorded at least ten times. This chain uses TRBV7-6 with TRBJ1-1, with D uncertain. V was trimmed by 2 bases and J by 1 base, leaving 5 bases between them. There are 13 residues in the CDR3. The germline CDR1 and CDR2 sequences are SGHVS and FNYEAQ. In DNA, the CDR3 is TGTGCCAGCAGCTTAATGGGGAACACTGAAGCTTTCTTT. This codes for CASSLMGNTEAFF.

The chain joins TRBV20-1 to TRBJ2-3; the D is unclear. The CDR3 loop spans 13 amino acids. Trimming left V 6 bases short and J 2 bases short, with 12 bases between. Per germline, CDR1 DFQATT and CDR2 SNEGSKA (reference sequence). Here the CDR3 reads CSAVPGITDTQYF. The CDR3 DNA follows: TGCAGTGCGGTGCCCGGTATCACAGATACGCAGTATTTT.

The V and J genes are TRBV12-3 or TRBV12-4 and TRBJ2-2; D not resolved. The CDR3 has 16 residues. Trimming stripped 6 bases from V and 1 base from J, with 15 bases between. The CDR3 nucleotides are TGTGCCAGCAGCGGCATAATGGGGTGGAACACCGGGGAGCTGTTTTTT. It codes for CASSGIMGWNTGELFF.

The V call is TRBV6-2 or TRBV6-3, the J call TRBJ2-7; TRBD1 agrees at 7 bases. The CDR3 sequence is 15 residues long. V lost 5 bases and J lost 3; bases outside the gene matches: 10. Germline V gene lookup returns CDR1 MNHEY and CDR2 SVGEGT. CDR3 protein: CASSNLRQGVYEQYF. As DNA, the CDR3 is TGTGCCAGCAGTAACCTCCGCCAGGGGGTCTACGAGCAGTACTTC.